Listed below are T cell receptor beta chains from one sample, sequenced in a study of CD8+ T cells in alopecia areata. The protocol was immunoSEQ multiplex PCR, while the TCRdb copy is restricted to in-frame clones and leaves out a portion. Of fewer than 250,000 clones in the sample, 64% are singletons; the top ten hold about 4.2%. The source was CD4+ T cells sorted from blood, collected at week 4, from a patient treated with tofacitinib. Receptor source: a human donor with alopecia areata. The CDR3 runs from the conserved cysteine through the conserved F or W. D genes are given only for firm matches. Clone size is not always given. Where it is, it says once, few, many or a class for expanded clones.

length,D,J,size,V,CDR3,DNA
16,TRBD1,TRBJ1-3,NA,TRBV5-1,CASSSRQGGSGNTIYF,TGCGCCAGCAGCTCCCGACAGGGAGGGTCTGGAAACACCATATATTTT
15,NA,TRBJ2-1,NA,TRBV5-1,CASSFLLGGDNEQFF,TGCGCCAGCAGCTTCCTGTTGGGCGGAGACAATGAGCAGTTCTTC
15,NA,TRBJ2-6,NA,TRBV29-1,CSVGTAGSGANVLTF,TGCAGCGTTGGTACCGCCGGCTCTGGGGCCAACGTCCTGACTTTC
15,TRBD1,TRBJ1-2,NA,TRBV5-6,CASSTTGGSNYGYTF,TGTGCCAGCAGCACTACAGGGGGCTCTAACTATGGCTACACCTTC
13,TRBD1,TRBJ1-2,NA,TRBV5-1,CASSLGTGEGYTF,TGCGCCAGCAGCTTGGGGACAGGGGAAGGCTACACCTTC
15,TRBD1,TRBJ2-7,NA,TRBV6-5,CASSYSGTGGYEQYF,TGTGCCAGCAGTTACTCCGGGACAGGGGGGTACGAGCAGTACTTC
12,TRBD1,TRBJ2-7,NA,TRBV2,CASSPTGSGQYF,TGTGCCAGCAGCCCGACAGGGTCGGGGCAGTACTTC
13,NA,TRBJ2-1,few,TRBV7-6,CASSPGHSHEQFF,TGTGCCAGCAGCCCCGGGCACTCACATGAGCAGTTCTTC
18,NA,TRBJ1-1,NA,TRBV25-1,CASSRDRGWFGGNTEAFF,TGTGCCAGCTCCAGAGATCGGGGTTGGTTCGGGGGTAACACTGAAGCTTTCTTT
12,NA,TRBJ1-2,once,TRBV30,CAWSGQVYGYTF,TGTGCCTGGAGTGGACAGGTCTATGGCTACACCTTC
13,NA,TRBJ2-3,NA,TRBV2,CASSVGSTDTQYF,TGTGCCAGCAGTGTCGGCAGCACAGATACGCAGTATTTT
14,TRBD2,TRBJ2-1,NA,TRBV5-1,CASSQASGGNEQFF,TGCGCCAGCAGCCAGGCTAGCGGTGGGAATGAGCAGTTCTTC
14,NA,TRBJ1-4,once,TRBV2,CASSSQGTNEKLFF,TGTGCCAGCAGTTCGCAGGGGACTAATGAAAAACTGTTTTTT
11,NA,TRBJ1-2,once,TRBV30,CAWMVNYGCTF,TGTGCCTGGATGGTAAACTATGGCTGCACCTTC
16,TRBD1,TRBJ1-3,NA,TRBV7-9,CASSLGTGSSGNTIYF,TGTGCCAGCAGCTTAGGGACAGGCTCATCTGGAAACACCATATATTTT
17,NA,TRBJ1-5,NA,TRBV7-2,CASSSPGSGHSNQPQHF,TGTGCCAGCAGCTCCCCGGGCAGCGGTCATAGCAATCAGCCCCAGCATTTT
16,TRBD1,TRBJ1-4,NA,TRBV27,CASSPPRTGLGEKLFF,TGTGCCAGCAGTCCGCCCCGGACAGGGTTGGGTGAAAAACTGTTTTTT
15,TRBD1,TRBJ2-5,NA,TRBV5-1,CASRGDRGLGETQYF,TGCGCCAGCAGAGGGGACAGGGGGCTGGGGGAGACCCAGTACTTC
15,TRBD2,TRBJ2-1,NA,TRBV9,CASSDPRLAEGEQFF,TGTGCCAGCAGCGACCCTCGCCTAGCGGAGGGTGAGCAGTTCTTC
12,NA,TRBJ2-3,NA,TRBV2,CASTSFTDTQYF,TGTGCCAGCACGAGCTTCACAGATACGCAGTATTTT
14,NA,TRBJ1-1,few,TRBV29-1,CSHTGDGLNTEAFF,TGCAGCCATACTGGGGACGGCCTGAACACTGAAGCTTTCTTT
15,NA,TRBJ1-4,NA,TRBV2,CASSERRGTGEKLFF,TGTGCCAGCAGTGAGCGGCGGGGTACAGGCGAAAAACTGTTTTTT
16,NA,TRBJ2-3,NA,TRBV4-3,CASSHNPTISTDTQYF,TGCGCCAGCAGCCACAATCCGACAATAAGCACAGATACGCAGTATTTT
13,TRBD1,TRBJ1-2,NA,TRBV7-9,CASSQSGQAYYTF,TGTGCCAGCAGCCAGTCGGGACAGGCGTACTACACCTTC
11,NA,TRBJ1-6,NA,TRBV6-1,CASTYNSPLHF,TGTGCCAGCACCTATAATTCACCCCTCCACTTT
15,TRBD1,TRBJ2-7,once,TRBV14,CASSSRQGARNEQYF,TGTGCCAGCAGCAGTCGACAGGGGGCAAGGAACGAGCAGTACTTC
12,NA,TRBJ2-2,NA,TRBV11-3,CASSLDTGELFF,TGTGCCAGCAGCCTTGACACCGGGGAGCTGTTTTTT
11,NA,TRBJ2-3,NA,TRBV23-1,CASQGWDTQYF,TGCGCCAGCCAGGGGTGGGATACGCAGTATTTT
13,TRBD2,TRBJ2-1,few,TRBV30,CAWSPGRGNEQFF,TGTGCCTGGAGCCCCGGGAGGGGGAATGAGCAGTTCTTC
15,TRBD1,TRBJ2-3,NA,TRBV6-6,CASRSQRTGKDTQYF,TGTGCCAGCAGAAGCCAAAGGACAGGGAAAGATACGCAGTATTTT
14,NA,TRBJ1-6,NA,TRBV30,CAWSSQAFGSPLHF,TGTGCCTGGAGTTCCCAAGCCTTCGGGTCACCCCTCCACTTT
11,NA,TRBJ1-2,NA,TRBV30,CAWSLGVYYTF,TGTGCCTGGAGTCTGGGGGTATACTACACCTTC
15,TRBD2,TRBJ2-1,NA,TRBV7-8,CASSSEGLAGNEQFF,TGTGCCAGCAGCTCCGAGGGACTAGCGGGCAATGAGCAGTTCTTC
18,TRBD1,TRBJ2-3,NA,TRBV7-9,CASSSDLYRDRGTDTQYF,TGTGCCAGCAGCTCCGACCTATACCGGGACAGGGGGACAGATACGCAGTATTTT
13,NA,TRBJ1-2,NA,TRBV14,CASSLANNYGYTF,TGTGCCAGCAGCTTGGCGAATAACTATGGCTACACCTTC
13,NA,TRBJ2-5,NA,TRBV7-2,CASSLNQRETQYF,TGTGCCAGCAGCTTAAACCAGCGGGAGACCCAGTACTTC
11,NA,TRBJ1-6,few,TRBV30,CAWSRVSPLHF,TGTGCCTGGAGTCGTGTTTCCCCCCTCCACTTT
16,TRBD2,TRBJ2-1,NA,TRBV19,CASSVTSGGSYNEQFF,TGTGCCAGTAGTGTCACTAGCGGGGGAAGCTACAATGAGCAGTTCTTC
14,NA,TRBJ1-6,few,TRBV11-2,CASSVRGPESPLHF,TGTGCCAGCAGCGTTAGGGGTCCGGAGTCACCCCTCCACTTT
14,NA,TRBJ2-1,once,TRBV27,CASLRTGMSNEQFF,TGTGCCAGCCTAAGAACAGGGATGAGCAATGAGCAGTTCTTC
12,TRBD1,TRBJ2-3,few,TRBV30,CAWSVQQGGQYF,TGTGCCTGGAGTGTCCAACAGGGGGGTCAGTATTTT
14,NA,TRBJ2-1,NA,TRBV29-1,CSGVVGSAGGEQFF,TGCAGCGGGGTCGTCGGATCGGCCGGAGGGGAGCAGTTCTTC